This is a list of T cell receptor beta chains from one sample in a study of cytomegalovirus exposure and HLA in healthy donors. Sequencing used immunoSEQ multiplex PCR; TCRdb keeps in-frame clones, though not all of them. This sample contains tens of thousands of clones. Source material: PBMCs. The receptors come from a man aged 45-65 years in good health and CMV-seronegative. Both conserved end residues are part of each CDR3. The D gene is left open where the match is weak.

j_call d_call v_call cdr3_nt cdr3_aa
TRBJ1-5 NA TRBV19 TGTGCCAGTAGCACGGACGGACTTCTACGTCGGAGCAATCAGCCCCAGCATTTT CASSTDGLLRRSNQPQHF
TRBJ2-7 NA TRBV18 TGTGCCAGCTCACCAGGGACTTCCGTCGGAGGCGAGCAGTACTTC CASSPGTSVGGEQYF
TRBJ1-5 NA TRBV18 TGTGCCAGCTCACCACCGACGGGGTATCCGCCCCAGCATTTT CASSPPTGYPPQHF
TRBJ1-1 NA TRBV6-1 TGTGCCAGCAGTCCACAGCGGGAATGGTCTGAAGCTTTCTTT CASSPQREWSEAFF
TRBJ2-3 TRBD2 TRBV29-1 TGCAGCGTTGAAAGGGGACTAGGATATGGGGGAACGCAGTATTTT CSVERGLGYGGTQYF
TRBJ1-5 NA TRBV19 TGTGCCAGTAGTATAGGGGGGGATTATCAGCCCCAGCATTTT CASSIGGDYQPQHF
TRBJ2-2 NA TRBV18 TGTGCCAGCTCTCTCTACTCGACGGGTACCGGGGAGCTGTTTTTT CASSLYSTGTGELFF
TRBJ1-3 TRBD1 TRBV9 TGTGCCAGCAGTCCGTTACAGGGGGCAATGTCGACTGGAAACACCATATATTTT CASSPLQGAMSTGNTIYF
TRBJ2-7 NA TRBV5-1 TGCGCCAGCAGCCCGGCATGGGGCCGTCCGTACTTC CASSPAWGRPYF
TRBJ1-5 NA TRBV28 TGTGCCAGCAGCCAGACATCCGCCCCGTATAGCAATCAGCCCCAGCATTTT CASSQTSAPYSNQPQHF
TRBJ2-7 TRBD1 TRBV30 TGTGCCTGGACCACTGGGACAGGGCGTGGGAGAGAGCAGTACTTC CAWTTGTGRGREQYF
TRBJ2-7 NA TRBV5-1 TGCGCCAGCAGCTTGATAGGGGGGGAACAAATGCGCGAGCAGTACTTC CASSLIGGEQMREQYF
TRBJ1-2 TRBD1 TRBV7-2 TGTGCCAGCAGCTTAACTCTGCAGGGGGCTTATGGCTACACCTTC CASSLTLQGAYGYTF
TRBJ1-1 TRBD1 TRBV7-9 TGTGCCAGCAGCTTACAGGGGGCTGGATGGAACACTGAAGCTTTCTTT CASSLQGAGWNTEAFF
TRBJ1-5 NA TRBV5-6 TGTGCCAGCACCCGGACGGGATATAGCAATCAGCCCCAGCATTTT CASTRTGYSNQPQHF